Below, 4 T cell receptor beta chains from the same sample are listed, as sequenced in a study of cytotoxic CD8 clonotypes in ibrutinib-treated CLL (dated by TCRdb to about 2021). What this sample's time point label stands for: progressive disease on ibrutinib. The library relied on the immunoSEQ multiplex PCR assay. The clones in this table, taken by TCRdb from immuneACCESS, are in-frame only. Not every clone is retained; where verified, under half of the shortfall comes from an unresolved V gene, and the cause of the rest is unknown. This sample gives roughly 12,000 clones in total; about 81% of them show up just once. The top ten constitute 20% to 25% of the sample. This specimen was PBMCs, taken at disease progression, from a patient treated with ibrutinib. Receptors originate from a human donor with chronic lymphocytic leukemia.

This chain uses TRBV6-4 with TRBJ1-1; tentatively, D is TRBD1 (5 bases). Germline V CDR1 and CDR2: MRHNA, SNTAGT. Trimming shortened V by 0 bases and J by 5 bases, and 10 bases separated the two germline ends. The CDR3 spans 14 residues. In DNA, the CDR3 is TGTGCCAGCAGTGACTCGAGTCGGGGGACTGAAGCTTTCTTT. Its protein product is CASSDSSRGTEAFF.

A note on this clone: The same CDR3 can be traced to other DNA sequences in this sample. The gene calls are TRBV29-1 and TRBJ1-1; no definite D call. The V and J ends lost 6 bases and 1 base respectively, with 9 bases between them. From germline, CDR1 is SQVTM and CDR2 ANQGSEA. This CDR3 has 12 amino acids. The CDR3 sequence is CSVGHSNTEAFF. In DNA, the CDR3 is TGCAGCGTGGGCCACTCGAACACTGAAGCTTTCTTT.

The chain couples TRBV5-6 to TRBJ2-7; 8 bases align to TRBD2. The germline V gene encodes CDR1 SGHDT and CDR2 YYEEEE. This CDR3 has 15 residues. V gave up 2 bases and J gave up 7 bases; unmatched junction bases: 11. This CDR3 is CASSLFSGNYREQYF. Here the CDR3 DNA reads TGTGCCAGCAGCTTATTTAGCGGGAACTATAGGGAGCAGTACTTC.

The chain employs TRBV6-5 and TRBJ2-7; possibly TRBD1 for D (7 bases). The CDR3 has 14 residues. Looked up from germline, CDR1 is MNHEY and CDR2 is SVGAGI. V lost 2 bases, J lost 4 bases, and 12 bases lay in between. The CDR3 spells CASSYTTGTYEQYF. Written as DNA, the CDR3 is TGTGCCAGCAGTTACACGACAGGGACTTACGAGCAGTACTTC.